The 24 T cell receptor beta chains listed next were all sequenced from one sample in a study of T cells expressing NK-cell markers. TCRdb derives one entry per CDR3 protein from the 5' RACE reads, leaving out DNA. The sample has around 180,000 distinct CDR3 sequences. The material sequenced was blood T cells: a sorted CD56 or NKG2C T cell subset, CD4+ or CD8+ T cells, or bulk PBMC T cells (not recorded which). All receptors come from a man aged 18-70 years in good health.

J is TRBJ1-4 and V is TRBV15; the TCRdb D gene call, TRBD1, has no DNA to confirm it. Germline V gives CDR1 LNHNV, CDR2 YYDKDF (reference sequence). The CDR3 runs to 13 residues. The chain's CDR3 is CATSRAGDEKLFF. Based on the CDR3 plus reference TRBV15 and TRBJ1-4, the full variable domain is DAMVIQNPRYQVTQFGKPVTLSCSQTLNHNVMYWYQQKSSQAPKLLFHYYDKDFNNEADTPDNFQSRRPNTSFCFLDIRSPGLGDTAMYLCATSRAGDEKLFFGSGTQLSVL.

Here the CDR3 reads CASSADRGLGNEQFF. This chain joins TRBV5-5 and TRBJ2-1; TCRdb lists TRBD1, though no DNA is available to test this call. The CDR3 sequence is 15 residues long. The germline V gene has CDR1 SGHKS and CDR2 YYEKEE (reference sequence).

The chain carries TRBV9 and TRBJ1-1. Germline CDR1 SGDLS, CDR2 YYNGEE. The CDR3 is 18 amino acids. The CDR3 sequence is CASSVKPSVFSMNTEAFF.

The chain links TRBV7-8 to TRBJ1-1. CDR1 SGHVS and CDR2 FQNEAQ come from the germline V gene. The CDR3 runs 15 residues. This CDR3 is CASSLKVGPNTEAFF.

This sequence joins TRBV5-4 and TRBJ1-2. Germline values: CDR1 SGHNT, CDR2 YYREEE (reference sequence). The CDR3 totals 14 residues. The CDR3 reads CASSLLQGNYGYTF.

The chain uses TRBV4-1 and TRBJ1-6; the TCRdb call, TRBD1, lacks DNA for checking. Germline CDR1 MGHRA, CDR2 YSYEKL. The CDR3 runs 14 residues. This chain's CDR3 is CASSQIDRVSPLHF.

V usage is TRBV29-1 and J usage is TRBJ1-2. CDR1 and CDR2 from the germline V gene are SQVTM and ANQGSEA. The CDR3 has 14 amino acids. CDR3 sequence reads: CSVETYRSNHGYTF. Looking up the rest from reference TRBV29-1 and TRBJ1-2 gives the full variable domain: SAVISQKPSRDICQRGTSLTIQCQVDSQVTMMFWYRQQPGQSLTLIATANQGSEATYESGFVIDKFPISRPNLTFSTLTVSNMSPEDSSIYLCSVETYRSNHGYTFGSGTRLTVV.

The chain couples TRBV9 to TRBJ2-1; no DNA is available, so the TRBD1 call from TCRdb remains unchecked. CDR3 length: 16 residues. Germline CDR1 and CDR2: SGDLS and YYNGEE. The CDR3 spells CASSADRDGPWVEQFF.

V usage is TRBV12-3 or TRBV12-4 and J usage is TRBJ2-7; the TRBD1 assignment by TCRdb is unverifiable without DNA. The CDR3 runs 15 residues. This CDR3 is CASSGGLLSSYEQYF.

The chain is built from TRBV27 and TRBJ2-6; the D gene TCRdb calls, TRBD1, cannot be checked with no DNA. The CDR3 runs 16 residues. Germline lookup yields CDR1 MNHEY and CDR2 SMNVEV (reference sequence). The CDR3 loop is CASGPTGGAGANVLTF.

The chain joins TRBV5-1 to TRBJ1-5. Germline CDR1 is SGHRS and CDR2 is YFSETQ. This CDR3 has 16 amino acids. Here the CDR3 reads CASSFRVEASNQPQHF.

Here the CDR3 reads CASSLSPGTLYGYTF. The chain is built from TRBV12-3 or TRBV12-4 and TRBJ1-2; TCRdb's assignment of TRBD1 cannot be checked, as there is no DNA. This CDR3 has 15 amino acids.

The chain's CDR3 is CASKALPGQGQETQYF. The chain employs TRBV4-1 and TRBJ2-5; lacking DNA, the TRBD1 call made by TCRdb goes unchecked. Per the germline V gene, CDR1 is MGHRA and CDR2 is YSYEKL. The CDR3 contains 16 residues.

V usage is TRBV5-1 and J usage is TRBJ1-1; no DNA is available, so the TRBD1 call from TCRdb remains unchecked. This CDR3 is built from 15 residues. The germline CDR1 and CDR2 sequences are SGHRS and YFSETQ. CDR3 sequence: CASSSHQGVNTEAFF. Variable domain in full (rest from reference TRBV5-1 and TRBJ1-1): KAGVTQTPRYLIKTRGQQVTLSCSPISGHRSVSWYQQTPGQGLQFLFEYFSETQRNKGNFPGRFSGRQFSNSRSEMNVSTLELGDSALYLCASSSHQGVNTEAFFGQGTRLTVV.

The chain links TRBV7-9 to TRBJ2-7. CDR1 and CDR2 (germline): SEHNR, FQNEAQ (reference sequence). The CDR3 extends over 14 amino acids. The CDR3 spells CASSSGLGTYEQYF.

V is TRBV5-1 and J is TRBJ2-4; TCRdb indicates TRBD1, and absent DNA this call remains unverified. This CDR3 is built from 18 residues. Germline CDR1 and CDR2: SGHRS and YFSETQ. The CDR3 sequence is CASRLPRRQGRAKNIQYF.

V and J are TRBV28 and TRBJ1-6; no DNA is available, so the TRBD1 call from TCRdb remains unchecked. From germline, CDR1 is MDHEN and CDR2 SYDVKM. This CDR3 has 16 residues. CDR3 amino acids: CASSLGQSSYNSPLHF.

The chain recombines TRBV13 with TRBJ2-3; TCRdb names TRBD1, which stays unverified in the absence of DNA. Germline V gene sequence: CDR1 PRHDT, CDR2 FYEKMQ (reference sequence). The CDR3 consists of 17 residues. CDR3 region: CASSTTYRDRDTDTQYF.

The gene calls are TRBV14 and TRBJ2-7; TCRdb picks TRBD1, but there is no DNA to check that call. The CDR3 extends over 14 amino acids. Germline CDR1 is SGHDN and CDR2 is FVKESK. The chain's CDR3 is CASSLPGAPYEQYF.

The chain employs TRBV20-1 and TRBJ2-1. The CDR3 consists of 15 residues. Germline lookup yields CDR1 DFQATT and CDR2 SNEGSKA (reference sequence). Here the CDR3 reads CSARGGRIYYNEQFF.

V is TRBV9 and J is TRBJ1-2; TCRdb gives TRBD1 as the D gene, but with no DNA this cannot be confirmed. This CDR3 region has 17 residues. Germline V lookup: CDR1 SGDLS, CDR2 YYNGEE. CDR3 residues: CASSARQGAFYGYGYTF.

The gene calls are TRBV5-1 and TRBJ2-3. The CDR3 has 16 residues. The germline V gene encodes CDR1 SGHRS and CDR2 YFSETQ. The CDR3 spells CASSWGQRGRTDTQYF.

This sequence joins TRBV28 and TRBJ2-7; no DNA is available, so the TRBD1 call from TCRdb remains unchecked. In germline, CDR1 is MDHEN, CDR2 SYDVKM. This CDR3 has 13 amino acids. The CDR3 region is CASSFNRGREQYF. The whole variable domain, remainder taken from reference TRBV28 and TRBJ2-7, is DVKVTQSSRYLVKRTGEKVFLECVQDMDHENMFWYRQDPGLGLRLIYFSYDVKMKEKGDIPEGYSVSREKKERFSLILESASTNQTSMYLCASSFNRGREQYFGPGTRLTVT.

The gene calls are TRBV25-1 and TRBJ2-1. This CDR3 contains 15 residues. Germline CDR1 and CDR2: MGHDK and SYGVNS. The CDR3 here is CASSEISGHGNEQFF.